The T cell receptor (beta chain) described here comes from a study of cytomegalovirus exposure and HLA in healthy donors. Study details: As an earlier analysis found, 150 million to 200 million T cells yielded about 120 million unique TCR beta sequences.

Germline V gives CDR1 LNHDA, CDR2 SQIVND (reference sequence). There are 13 residues in the CDR3. The ends were cut back, 7 bases at V and 1 base at J, with 10 bases in the middle. Both 60 Vbeta primers and 13 Jbeta primers went into the PCR. Using immunoSEQ multiplex PCR, the repertoire was profiled, and TCRdb retains in-frame clones only, with some absent. This table has around 140,000 clones, nearly 10% appearing once. Whole-study findings and limits: Several of the most significant clusters appeared, in a later analysis, to be linked to common viral pathogens.

As for this clone: What it binds is unknown.

V gene TRBV19 combines with J gene TRBJ1-1; D is ambiguous. This clonotype was obtained from a man between 50 and 59 years old in good health and CMV-seronegative. The specimen sequenced was PBMCs. The CDR3 here is CASNKQTNTEAFF. CDR3 DNA: TGTGCCAGTAATAAACAGACGAACACTGAAGCTTTCTTT.